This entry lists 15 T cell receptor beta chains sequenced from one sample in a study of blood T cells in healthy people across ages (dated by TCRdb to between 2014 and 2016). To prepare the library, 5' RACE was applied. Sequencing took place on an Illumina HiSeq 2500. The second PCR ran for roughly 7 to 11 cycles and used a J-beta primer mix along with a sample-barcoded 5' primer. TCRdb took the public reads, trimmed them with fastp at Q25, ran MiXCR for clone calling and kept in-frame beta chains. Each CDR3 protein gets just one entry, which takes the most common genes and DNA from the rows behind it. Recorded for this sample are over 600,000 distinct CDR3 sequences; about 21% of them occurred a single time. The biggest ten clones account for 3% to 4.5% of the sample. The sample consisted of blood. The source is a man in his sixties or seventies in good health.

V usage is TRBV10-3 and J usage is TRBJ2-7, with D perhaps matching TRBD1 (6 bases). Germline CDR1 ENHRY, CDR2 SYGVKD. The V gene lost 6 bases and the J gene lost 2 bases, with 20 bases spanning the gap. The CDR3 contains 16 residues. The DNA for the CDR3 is TGTGCCATCAGCAATATACAGGGTAAGGGAGCCTACGAGCAGTACTTC. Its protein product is CAISNIQGKGAYEQYF.

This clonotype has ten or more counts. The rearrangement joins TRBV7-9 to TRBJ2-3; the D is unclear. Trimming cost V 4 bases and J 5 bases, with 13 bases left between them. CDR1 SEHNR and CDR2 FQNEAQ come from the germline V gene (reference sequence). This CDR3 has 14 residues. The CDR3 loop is CASSSLGLRDTQYF. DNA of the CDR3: TGTGCCAGCAGCTCCCTCGGCCTTCGAGATACGCAGTATTTT.

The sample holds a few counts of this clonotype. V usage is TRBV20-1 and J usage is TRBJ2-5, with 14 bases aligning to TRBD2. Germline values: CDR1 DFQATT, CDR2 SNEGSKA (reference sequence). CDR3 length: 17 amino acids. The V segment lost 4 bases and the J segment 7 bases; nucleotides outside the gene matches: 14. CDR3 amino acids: CSANKGTSGRAGGTQYF. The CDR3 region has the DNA TGCAGTGCTAACAAAGGGACTAGCGGGAGAGCTGGAGGGACCCAGTACTTC.

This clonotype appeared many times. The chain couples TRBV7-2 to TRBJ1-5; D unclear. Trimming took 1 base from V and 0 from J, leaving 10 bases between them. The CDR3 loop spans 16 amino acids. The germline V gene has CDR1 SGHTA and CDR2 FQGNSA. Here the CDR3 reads CASSLVMGNSNQPQHF. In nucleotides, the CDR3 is TGTGCCAGCAGCTTAGTTATGGGGAATAGCAATCAGCCCCAGCATTTT. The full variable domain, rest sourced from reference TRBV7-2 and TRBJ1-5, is GAGVSQSPSNKVTEKGKDVELRCDPISGHTALYWYRQSLGQGLEFLIYFQGNSAPDKSGLPSDRFSAERTGGSVSTLTIQRTQQEDSAVYLCASSLVMGNSNQPQHFGDGTRLSIL.

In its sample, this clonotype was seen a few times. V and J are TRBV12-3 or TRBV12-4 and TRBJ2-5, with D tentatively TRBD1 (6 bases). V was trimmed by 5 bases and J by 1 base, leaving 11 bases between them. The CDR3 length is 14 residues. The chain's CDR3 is CASSTRGFQETQYF. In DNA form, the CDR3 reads TGTGCCAGCAGTACCAGGGGTTTCCAAGAGACCCAGTACTTC.

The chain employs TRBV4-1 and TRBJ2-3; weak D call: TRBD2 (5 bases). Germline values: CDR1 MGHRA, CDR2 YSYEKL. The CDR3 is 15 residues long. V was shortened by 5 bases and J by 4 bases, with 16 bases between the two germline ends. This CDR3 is CASSEGASFADTQYF. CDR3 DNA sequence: TGCGCCAGCAGCGAGGGAGCTAGCTTCGCAGATACGCAGTATTTT.

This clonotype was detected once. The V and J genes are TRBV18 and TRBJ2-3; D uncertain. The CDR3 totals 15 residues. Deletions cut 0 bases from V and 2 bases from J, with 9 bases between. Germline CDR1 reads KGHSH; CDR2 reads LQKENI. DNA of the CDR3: TGTGCCAGCTCACCACCCAGCCTTCTCACAGATACGCAGTATTTT. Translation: CASSPPSLLTDTQYF. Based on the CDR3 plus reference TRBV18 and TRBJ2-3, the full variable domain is NAGVMQNPRHLVRRRGQEARLRCSPMKGHSHVYWYRQLPEEGLKFMVYLQKENIIDESGMPKERFSAEFPKEGPSILRIQQVVRGDSAAYFCASSPPSLLTDTQYFGPGTRLTVL.

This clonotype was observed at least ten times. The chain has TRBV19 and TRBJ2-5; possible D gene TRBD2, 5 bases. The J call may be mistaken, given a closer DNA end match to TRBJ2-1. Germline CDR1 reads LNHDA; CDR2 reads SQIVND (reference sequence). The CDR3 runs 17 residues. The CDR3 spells CASSIDHVGKTRNEQFF. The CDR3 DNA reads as TGTGCCAGTAGTATAGATCACGTCGGGAAAACCCGGAATGAGCAGTTCTTC.

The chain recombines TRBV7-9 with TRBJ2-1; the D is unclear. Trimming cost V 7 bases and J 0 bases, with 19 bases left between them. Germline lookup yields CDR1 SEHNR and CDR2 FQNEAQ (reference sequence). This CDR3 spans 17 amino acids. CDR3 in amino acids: CASILPRESYSYNEQFF. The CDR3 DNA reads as TGTGCCAGCATCCTTCCCCGCGAAAGTTACTCCTACAATGAGCAGTTCTTC.

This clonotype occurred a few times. CDR3: CASSSRPKAYEQYF. CDR3 nucleotide sequence: TGTGCCAGCAGTTCAAGGCCAAAAGCCTACGAGCAGTACTTC. The chain combines TRBV28 with TRBJ2-5; D remains unclear. With the DNA end fitting TRBJ2-7 better, the J assignment may be wrong. Germline CDR1 and CDR2: MDHEN and SYDVKM. The CDR3 runs 14 residues.

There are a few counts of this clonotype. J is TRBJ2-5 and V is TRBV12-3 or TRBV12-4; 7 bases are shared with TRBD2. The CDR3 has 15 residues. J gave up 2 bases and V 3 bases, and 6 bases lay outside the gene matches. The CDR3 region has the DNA TGTGCCAGCAGTTTTTCTAGCGGAGTACAAGAGACCCAGTACTTC. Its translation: CASSFSSGVQETQYF.

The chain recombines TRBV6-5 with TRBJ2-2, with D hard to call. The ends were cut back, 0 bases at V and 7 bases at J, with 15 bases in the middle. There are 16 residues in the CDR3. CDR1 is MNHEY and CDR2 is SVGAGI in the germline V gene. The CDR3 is CASSYSWLRADGELFF. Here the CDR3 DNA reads TGTGCCAGCAGTTACTCGTGGCTTCGGGCCGACGGGGAGCTGTTTTTT.

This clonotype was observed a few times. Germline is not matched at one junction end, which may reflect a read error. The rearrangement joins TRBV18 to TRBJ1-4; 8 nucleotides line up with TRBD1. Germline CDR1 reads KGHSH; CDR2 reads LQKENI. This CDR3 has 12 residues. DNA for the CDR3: TGTGCCAGCTCTCCCACCGGACAGGGAATTCTTTTT. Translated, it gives CASSPTGQGILF.

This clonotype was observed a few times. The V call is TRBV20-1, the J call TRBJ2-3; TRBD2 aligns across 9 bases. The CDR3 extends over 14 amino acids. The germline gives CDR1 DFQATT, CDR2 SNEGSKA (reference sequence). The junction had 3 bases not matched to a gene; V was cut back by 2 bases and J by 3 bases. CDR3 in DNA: TGCAGTGCTAGACCTAGCGGGAAGACAGATACGCAGTATTTT. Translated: CSARPSGKTDTQYF.

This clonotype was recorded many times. The CDR3 coding sequence is TGTGCCACCAATGCTCCGGGACAGTACTCCTACAATGAGCAGTTCTTC. This gives the protein CATNAPGQYSYNEQFF. V gene TRBV10-3 combines with J gene TRBJ2-1; 7 bases are a match to TRBD1. V was pared by 10 bases and J by 0 bases, with 12 bases of the junction left unmatched. The CDR3 runs 16 residues. The germline gives CDR1 ENHRY, CDR2 SYGVKD.